These 17 T cell receptor beta chains were all obtained from the same sample, sequenced in a study of CD8+ T cells in alopecia areata. Reverse transcription of extracted RNA yielded cDNA, which provided the sequencing template. The data were produced by immunoSEQ multiplex PCR, yet TCRdb's version contains in-frame clones alone and is incomplete. The data show around 210,000 clones, around three fifths seen once. Specimen: CD8+ T cells sorted from blood. All receptors come from a human donor in good health.

This clone has only a few counts. The chain employs TRBV5-6 and TRBJ1-2; the match to TRBD1 covers 7 bases. This CDR3 spans 13 amino acids. In germline, CDR1 is SGHDT, CDR2 YYEEEE. Unmatched junction bases numbered 11, after V lost 3 bases and J lost 12 bases. The CDR3 loop is CASSSDDRVDDTF. For the CDR3, the DNA is TGTGCCAGCAGCTCGGATGACAGGGTGGACGACACCTTC.

The rearrangement joins TRBV13 to TRBJ1-1; 8 bases fit TRBD1. After removal of 6 bases from V and 4 bases from J, the junction contained 7 bases not matched to a gene. Germline CDR1 reads PRHDT; CDR2 reads FYEKMQ (reference sequence). There are 14 residues in the CDR3. In nucleotides, the CDR3 is TGTGCCAGCAGGGGACAGGATGTTCTCACTGAAGCTTTCTTT. As protein: CASRGQDVLTEAFF.

The chain uses TRBV7-9 and TRBJ1-6; 7 bases line up with TRBD1. The CDR3 totals 14 residues. V shed 3 bases and J 8 bases; nucleotides not matched to a gene: 4. Germline values: CDR1 SEHNR, CDR2 FQNEAQ (reference sequence). CDR3 sequence: CASSFTQGDSPLHF. The DNA for the CDR3 is TGTGCCAGCAGCTTCACCCAGGGGGATTCACCCCTCCACTTT.

The gene calls are TRBV29-1 and TRBJ1-1; D is ambiguous. This CDR3 is 13 amino acids long. CDR1 and CDR2 from the germline V gene are SQVTM and ANQGSEA. With 3 bases removed from V and 4 bases from J, the gap between germline ends came to 12 bases. The CDR3 region is CSVEQDYATEAFF. CDR3 coding DNA: TGCAGCGTTGAGCAGGATTACGCCACTGAAGCTTTCTTT.

About this clone: The junction and the germline gene differ at one end; a read error may be behind it. The chain couples TRBV6-5 to TRBJ2-7, with D possibly being TRBD1 (6 bases). Germline assignment: CDR1 MNHEY and CDR2 SVGAGI. The CDR3 has 16 residues. The CDR3 here is CASSNSPGTISYEQYF. The CDR3 nucleotides read TGTGCCAGCAGTAACTCCCCCGGGACAATTTCCTACGAGCAGTACTTC.

The rearrangement joins TRBV19 to TRBJ2-5, with D perhaps matching TRBD1 or TRBD2 (5 bases each). Germline V gene lookup returns CDR1 LNHDA and CDR2 SQIVND (reference sequence). Trimming removed 5 bases from V and 5 bases from J, with 15 bases in between. The CDR3 runs 14 residues. The CDR3 protein is CASSPVGPLETQYF. The CDR3 DNA reads TGTGCCAGTAGTCCAGTGGGACCCTTGGAGACCCAGTACTTC.

For this clone: Distinct nucleotide sequences in the sample also encode this CDR3. The chain links TRBV29-1 to TRBJ1-2, with TRBD1 matching 9 bases. CDR3 length equals 13 residues. Germline V lookup: CDR1 SQVTM, CDR2 ANQGSEA. The V segment lost 3 bases and the J segment 4 bases; nucleotides outside the gene matches: 3. CDR3 region: CSVDTGQGYGYTF. CDR3 sequence (DNA): TGCAGCGTTGACACGGGACAGGGCTATGGCTACACCTTC.

The rearrangement links TRBV7-6 to TRBJ1-4; D gene unclear. Germline-derived CDR1 and CDR2 are SGHVS and FNYEAQ. The CDR3 has 14 residues. The ends were cut back, 5 bases at V and 3 bases at J, with 10 bases in the middle. The CDR3 loop reads CASSPGISNEKLFF. The CDR3, as DNA: TGTGCCAGCAGCCCGGGGATCTCTAATGAAAAACTGTTTTTT.

This chain links TRBV9 with TRBJ2-3; 12 nucleotides agree with TRBD2. CDR1 SGDLS and CDR2 YYNGEE come from the germline V gene. The J segment lost 1 base and the V segment lost 3 bases, leaving 3 bases of the junction unmatched. The CDR3 covers 16 residues. The CDR3 loop reads CASSGRLAGGTDTQYF. CDR3 in DNA: TGTGCCAGCAGCGGAAGACTAGCGGGGGGCACAGATACGCAGTATTTT.

V usage is TRBV29-1 and J usage is TRBJ2-7; D is perhaps TRBD1 (5 bases). V was cut by 0 bases and J by 3 bases, with 9 bases left in between. The length of the CDR3 is 13 residues. Germline CDR1 is SQVTM and CDR2 is ANQGSEA. CDR3 bases: TGCAGCGTTGAAGATCCTGACAGCTACGAGCAGTACTTC. Its protein is CSVEDPDSYEQYF.

The chain couples TRBV5-6 to TRBJ1-1, with D unclear. Deletions cut 2 bases from V and 1 base from J, with 6 bases between. The CDR3 has 13 residues. Germline V gives CDR1 SGHDT, CDR2 YYEEEE. CDR3 in DNA: TGTGCCAGCAGCTTCGGGGAGAACACTGAAGCTTTCTTT. Translation: CASSFGENTEAFF.

For the CDR3, the DNA is TGTGCCAGCAGCCGTGGGGCGCGCGGGGGGGCGCTCGCCAATGAGCAGTTCTTC. Encoded protein: CASSRGARGGALANEQFF. This sequence joins TRBV7-6 and TRBJ2-1, with 9 bases fitting TRBD2. V lost 5 bases and J lost 6; bases outside the gene matches: 17. The CDR3 is 18 amino acids. CDR1 is SGHVS, CDR2 FNYEAQ, per germline.

This clone was seen only a few times. The rearrangement links TRBV7-9 to TRBJ1-1; TRBD1 is a possible D gene (5 bases). Per the germline V gene, CDR1 is SEHNR and CDR2 is FQNEAQ (reference sequence). This CDR3 is 16 amino acids long. V was cut by 1 base and J by 1 base, with 13 bases left in between. The CDR3 protein is CASSLGPGTPNTEAFF. In nucleotides, the CDR3 is TGTGCCAGCAGCTTAGGTCCCGGGACGCCGAACACTGAAGCTTTCTTT.

The J gene is TRBJ2-6, the V gene TRBV4-1; unclear D gene. Germline CDR1 MGHRA, CDR2 YSYEKL. The V end was cut by 3 bases, the J end by 2 bases, with 14 bases between. The CDR3 contains 17 residues. The CDR3 DNA reads as TGCGCCAGCAGCCAGGATTACCCAGTAGCTGGGGCCAACGTCCTGACTTTC. This translates into CASSQDYPVAGANVLTF.

The rearrangement uses TRBV5-6 and TRBJ2-3, with D possibly matching TRBD2 (6 bases). V lost 7 bases, J lost 4 bases, and 13 bases lay in between. This CDR3 is built from 13 residues. CDR1 SGHDT and CDR2 YYEEEE come from the germline V gene. DNA of the CDR3: TGTGCCAGCGGCGACCGGGGGTCAGATACGCAGTATTTT. Its protein product is CASGDRGSDTQYF.

The gene calls are TRBV7-2 and TRBJ2-1; TRBD2 matches at 14 bases. The germline gives CDR1 SGHTA, CDR2 FQGNSA. This CDR3 has 15 amino acids. V lost 5 bases, J lost 7 bases, and 4 bases stayed unmatched. The CDR3 region has the DNA TGTGCCAGCAGCCGGACTAGCGGGGGGCGGAATGAGCAGTTCTTC. It yields the protein CASSRTSGGRNEQFF. Full variable domain (remainder filled in from reference TRBV7-2 and TRBJ2-1): GAGVSQSPSNKVTEKGKDVELRCDPISGHTALYWYRQSLGQGLEFLIYFQGNSAPDKSGLPSDRFSAERTGGSVSTLTIQRTQQEDSAVYLCASSRTSGGRNEQFFGPGTRLTVL.

The V call is TRBV27, the J call TRBJ2-7; D is possibly TRBD2 (6 bases). Germline V gene data show CDR1 as MNHEY and CDR2 as SMNVEV (reference sequence). V was clipped by 5 bases and J by 3 bases, with 11 bases between them. CDR3 size: 13 residues. The CDR3 here is CASSPVGGYEQYF. CDR3 bases: TGTGCCAGCAGTCCCGTGGGGGGCTACGAGCAGTACTTC.